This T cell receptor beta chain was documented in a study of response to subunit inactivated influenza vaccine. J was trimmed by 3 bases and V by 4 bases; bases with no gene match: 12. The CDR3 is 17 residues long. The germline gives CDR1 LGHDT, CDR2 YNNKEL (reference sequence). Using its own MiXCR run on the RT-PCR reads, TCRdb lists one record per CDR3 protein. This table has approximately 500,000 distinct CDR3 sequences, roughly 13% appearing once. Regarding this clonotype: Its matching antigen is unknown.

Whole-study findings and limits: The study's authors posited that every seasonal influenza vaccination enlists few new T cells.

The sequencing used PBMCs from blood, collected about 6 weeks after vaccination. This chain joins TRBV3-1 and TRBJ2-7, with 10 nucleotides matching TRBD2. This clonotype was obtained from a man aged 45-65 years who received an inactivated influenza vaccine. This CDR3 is CASSRDWGASGGYEQYF. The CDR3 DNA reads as TGTGCCAGCAGCCGGGATTGGGGGGCTAGCGGGGGCTACGAGCAGTACTTC.